A selection of T cell receptor beta chains follows, all from one sample in a study of vaccination effects on CD4 cells after COVID-19. Assay used: immunoSEQ multiplex PCR; TCRdb lists only in-frame clones, some missing. The table records 63,000 or so clones, around 72% of them present only once. Antigens for these TCRs are unknown. This material consisted of CD4+ T cells from PBMCs cultured with HIV peptides, taken before COVID-19 vaccination. These receptors all stem from a human donor who had a prior SARS-CoV-2 infection. CDR3s include the opening cysteine and the closing phenylalanine or tryptophan. A D gene is named only where the DNA matches it firmly. Clone size is not always given. Where it is, it says once, few, many or a class for expanded clones.

>TRBV2|TRBD1|few|TRBJ2-3|13
TGTGCCAGCAGACAGGGGGCTGCAGATACGCAGTATTTT
CASRQGAADTQYF
>TRBV10-2|-|few|TRBJ1-2|14
TGCGCCAGCCAGGAGGACAGTCGAAACTATGGCTACACCTTC
CASQEDSRNYGYTF
>TRBV5-1|-|-|TRBJ2-5|16
TGCGCCAGCAGCGGCGCCGGAGGGGGGAATGAGGAGACCCAGTACTTC
CASSGAGGGNEETQYF
>TRBV3-1/TRBV3-2|-|few|TRBJ1-2|17
TGTGCCAGCAGCCAAGCCCCCCCACGGGCACCGACCCTTGGCTACACCTTC
CASSQAPPRAPTLGYTF
>TRBV5-1|TRBD1|few|TRBJ1-6|15
TGCGCCAGCAGCCTGGACAGGCCTTATAATTCACCCCTCCACTTT
CASSLDRPYNSPLHF
>TRBV9|-|-|TRBJ1-1|14
TGTGCCAGCAGCGTACGGCCGTCGGCCACTGAAGCTTTCTTT
CASSVRPSATEAFF
>TRBV2|-|-|TRBJ2-1|17
TGTGCCAGCGGAGGACTACCAAAGGAGAGCTCCTACAATGAGCAGTTCTTC
CASGGLPKESSYNEQFF
>TRBV12-3/TRBV12-4|-|-|TRBJ2-5|12
TGTGCCAGCAGTCAGGGCGGAGAGACCCAGTACTTC
CASSQGGETQYF
>TRBV2|-|-|TRBJ2-4|14
TGTGCCAGCAGCATTAGGGTGGGCAAAAACATTCAGTACTTC
CASSIRVGKNIQYF
>TRBV5-1|-|-|TRBJ1-1|14
TGCGCCAGCAGAGTGAGTGAGGGCAGGGGTGAAGCTTTCTTT
CASRVSEGRGEAFF
>TRBV6-5|-|-|TRBJ1-2|13
TGTGCCAGCAGTTTCGACAGCTTATATGGCTACACCTTC
CASSFDSLYGYTF
>TRBV2|TRBD2|-|TRBJ2-3|15
TGTGCCAGCAGTCCCAGGACTAGCTTGCCAGATACGCAGTATTTT
CASSPRTSLPDTQYF
>TRBV5-1|-|-|TRBJ2-7|13
TGCGCCAGCAGCCCACAGGGCAACTACGAGCAGTACTTC
CASSPQGNYEQYF
>TRBV20-1|-|-|TRBJ2-1|12
TGCAGTGCTAGTAGGGCTCTTAATGAGCAGTTCTTC
CSASRALNEQFF
>TRBV7-9|-|-|TRBJ1-2|16
TGTGCCAGCAGCTTAGGTGGGGGGCAGGCTACCTATGGCTACACCTTC
CASSLGGGQATYGYTF
>TRBV19|TRBD1|-|TRBJ2-3|15
TGTGCCAGTAGTACCAGCGACAGGGCGAGGGATACGCAGTATTTT
CASSTSDRARDTQYF
>TRBV5-1|-|-|TRBJ2-7|16
TGCGCCAGCAGCTTGACCACTGGCGGGCGAAGATACCGGCAGTACTTC
CASSLTTGGRRYRQYF
>TRBV7-9|-|-|TRBJ2-3|14
TGTGCCAGCAGCTTTGCTAGCGACACAGATACGCAGTATTTT
CASSFASDTDTQYF
>TRBV7-2|-|-|TRBJ2-3|15
TGTGCCAGCAGCTTAGGCACAGTTAGCACAGATACGCAGTATTTT
CASSLGTVSTDTQYF
>TRBV5-8|TRBD1|-|TRBJ1-6|17
TGTGCCAGCAGCCGCGGGGGAGCGCGACAGGGGGATTCACCCCTCCACTTT
CASSRGGARQGDSPLHF
>TRBV18|-|-|TRBJ1-1|13
TGTGCCAGCTTTGACCGGATGAACACTGAAGCTTTCTTT
CASFDRMNTEAFF
>TRBV15|TRBD1|few|TRBJ2-1|13
TGTGCCACCATGACAGGGACCTACAATGAGCAGTTCTTC
CATMTGTYNEQFF
>TRBV5-1|TRBD2|-|TRBJ2-2|15
TGCGCCAGCAGCCTAGCGGGAGATAACACCGGGGAGCTGTTTTTT
CASSLAGDNTGELFF
>TRBV30|-|-|TRBJ2-2|13
TGTGCCTGGAGTGGGTTCAACACCGGGGAGCTGTTTTTT
CAWSGFNTGELFF
>TRBV27|TRBD1|-|TRBJ1-4|17
TGTGCCAGCAGTTTATTGGCAGGGGGGCCAACTAATGAAAAACTGTTTTTT
CASSLLAGGPTNEKLFF
>TRBV27|TRBD1|-|TRBJ1-2|13
TGTGCCAGCAGTTTGACAGGGGATTATGGCTACACCTTC
CASSLTGDYGYTF
>TRBV5-4|-|once|TRBJ1-1|13
TGTGCCAGCAGCTTGGGTGGCAGCACTGAAGCTTTCTTT
CASSLGGSTEAFF
>TRBV30|-|-|TRBJ1-2|13
TGTGCCTGGAGTTTAACAGGGAACTATGGCTACACCTTC
CAWSLTGNYGYTF
>TRBV24-1|TRBD2|-|TRBJ2-5|14
TGTGCCACCAGTGACCACATCGGGACTAGCGGCATATACTTC
CATSDHIGTSGIYF
>TRBV9|TRBD2|-|TRBJ2-2|16
TGTGCCAGCAGCGTAGAGGGGCTAGCGGGGGCCGGGGAGCTGTTTTTT
CASSVEGLAGAGELFF
>TRBV4-2|-|-|TRBJ1-5|15
TGTGCCAGCAGCCTAGTGGGAGAAAGCGGGTCGCCCCAGCATTTT
CASSLVGESGSPQHF
>TRBV5-8|-|-|TRBJ2-5|15
TGTGCCAGCAGCTTGTCGTCGCTATTACAAGAGACCCAGTACTTC
CASSLSSLLQETQYF
>TRBV29-1|-|-|TRBJ2-3|15
TGCAGCGTTGAAGATGGGACTTTAACATGGGATACGCAGTATTTT
CSVEDGTLTWDTQYF
>TRBV7-2|-|-|TRBJ2-1|15
TGTGCCAGCAGCTTATCCTGGACTTCCGGCGGTGAGCAGTTCTTC
CASSLSWTSGGEQFF
>TRBV3-1/TRBV3-2|-|-|TRBJ2-1|15
TGTGCCAGCAGCCCAAAGGACTCCACCGTCAGGGAGCAGTTCTTC
CASSPKDSTVREQFF
>TRBV4-1|-|-|TRBJ1-5|16
TGCGCCAGCAGCCAAGAGGGCGTAGCGCCGGGAGGGCCCCAGCATTTT
CASSQEGVAPGGPQHF
>TRBV7-2|TRBD2|-|TRBJ2-5|16
TGTGCCAGCAGCCTAATGATAGCGGGAGACGGGGAGACCCAGTACTTC
CASSLMIAGDGETQYF
>TRBV21-1|-|once|TRBJ2-1|14
TGTGCCAGCAGCATACCTTGGGGGGGGGATGAGCAGTTCTTC
CASSIPWGGDEQFF
>TRBV9|TRBD1|few|TRBJ1-6|15
TGTGCCAGCAGCGCCAAACAGGGGGACAATTCACCCCTCCACTTT
CASSAKQGDNSPLHF
>TRBV9|TRBD1|few|TRBJ2-1|14
TGTGCCAGCAGCGTAGGCACAGGGGGCAATGAGCAGTTCTTC
CASSVGTGGNEQFF
>TRBV30|TRBD1|-|TRBJ2-7|13
TGTGCCTGGCGGGACAGAATGGGGCACGAGCAGTACTTC
CAWRDRMGHEQYF